The 22 T cell receptor beta chains listed next were all sequenced from one sample in a study of cytomegalovirus exposure and HLA in healthy donors. Primers included in the PCR were 60 Vbeta and 13 Jbeta primers. The repertoire was sequenced with immunoSEQ multiplex PCR; TCRdb's copy has only in-frame clones and lacks some. Among 45,000 to 60,000 clones listed, 70% to 80% were seen once. Sequencing was performed on PBMCs. Receptor source: a man between 25 and 39 years old in good health and CMV-seronegative.

DNA of the CDR3: TGTGCCAGCAGTTCCGTGACGATAGCCTCCGGGACAGCCCCCTACGAGCAGTACTTC. It yields the protein CASSSVTIASGTAPYEQYF. This chain joins TRBV7-8 and TRBJ2-7, with TRBD1 matching over 7 bases. V lost 6 bases to trimming and J lost 2 bases; unmatched junction nucleotides: 22. The CDR3 is 19 residues long. Germline V gene data show CDR1 as SGHVS and CDR2 as FQNEAQ.

The chain is built from TRBV6-5 and TRBJ2-5; D is possibly TRBD2 (5 bases). This CDR3 is 14 amino acids long. Germline V gene sequence: CDR1 MNHEY, CDR2 SVGAGI. Trimming stripped 5 bases from V and 5 bases from J, with 15 bases between. The CDR3 region is CASSPLGISETQYF. DNA of the CDR3: TGTGCCAGCAGTCCCCTCGGGATTTCGGAGACCCAGTACTTC.

The CDR3 coding sequence is TGTGCCAGCAGCTCAGGCTGGACACCCATATATTTT. It is translated as CASSSGWTPIYF. The chain joins TRBV11-2 to TRBJ1-3; perhaps TRBD1 as D (5 bases). The CDR3 runs to 12 residues. Germline CDR1 is SGHAT and CDR2 is FQNNGV. V lost 4 bases, J lost 11 bases, and 12 bases lay in between. Full variable domain (remainder filled in from reference TRBV11-2 and TRBJ1-3): EAGVAQSPRYKIIEKRQSVAFWCNPISGHATLYWYQQILGQGPKLLIQFQNNGVVDDSQLPKDRFSAERLKGVDSTLKIQPAKLEDSAVYLCASSSGWTPIYFGEGSWLTVV.

This rearrangement joins TRBV6-5 to TRBJ2-7; maybe TRBD2 (5 bases). The V gene lost 5 bases and the J gene lost 0 bases, with 14 bases spanning the gap. The germline V gene encodes CDR1 MNHEY and CDR2 SVGAGI. CDR3 size: 15 residues. Here the CDR3 reads CASSRADPSSYEQYF. Written as DNA, the CDR3 is TGTGCCAGCAGTCGAGCGGATCCGAGCTCCTACGAGCAGTACTTC.

This chain uses TRBV30 with TRBJ1-5; 11 nucleotides line up with TRBD1. The CDR3 runs to 16 residues. Germline V gene lookup returns CDR1 GTSNPN and CDR2 SVGIG (reference sequence). V was clipped by 3 bases and J by 5 bases; unmatched bases: 9. The CDR3 region is CAWSPIGTGGDQPQHF. CDR3 nucleotides: TGTGCCTGGAGCCCAATCGGGACAGGGGGGGATCAGCCCCAGCATTTT.

CDR3 nucleotide sequence: TGTGCCAGCAGTGGGACAGGGGGGAATGAGCAGTTCTTC. It is translated as CASSGTGGNEQFF. This chain uses TRBV25-1 with TRBJ2-1; 10 bases agree with TRBD1. The V gene end was trimmed by 4 bases and the J gene end by 7 bases; junction bases not matched to a gene: 1. This CDR3 comprises 13 residues. The germline V gene encodes CDR1 MGHDK and CDR2 SYGVNS.

The chain couples TRBV18 to TRBJ2-7; possible D gene TRBD1, 5 bases. Between the trimmed V and J ends, which lost 2 bases and 3 bases, there was a span of 8 bases. The CDR3 sequence is 13 residues long. CDR1 and CDR2 from the germline V gene are KGHSH and LQKENI. The CDR3 reads CASSPKDSYEQYF. The DNA for the CDR3 is TGTGCCAGCTCACCAAAAGACAGCTACGAGCAGTACTTC.

This sequence joins TRBV6-1 and TRBJ2-2, with 12 bases matching TRBD2. Per the germline V gene, CDR1 is MNHNS and CDR2 is SASEGT. V shed 4 bases and J 6 bases; nucleotides not matched to a gene: 0. The CDR3 is made up of 14 amino acids. The CDR3 DNA follows: TGTGCCAGCAGTGGACTAGCGGGAGCCGGGGAGCTGTTTTTT. This codes for CASSGLAGAGELFF.

The J gene is TRBJ1-2, the V gene TRBV5-4; tentatively, D is TRBD1 (5 bases). Between the trimmed V and J ends, which lost 0 bases and 6 bases, there was a span of 9 bases. Germline V CDR1 and CDR2: SGHNT, YYREEE (reference sequence). The CDR3 sequence is 13 residues long. DNA for the CDR3: TGTGCCAGCAGCTTGGGGGACTCCCATGGCTACACCTTC. It codes for CASSLGDSHGYTF.

In this sample, this clone turned up a few times. This chain connects TRBV6-1 to TRBJ2-5; TRBD2 matches at 7 bases. This CDR3 has 13 residues. Germline CDR1 is MNHNS and CDR2 is SASEGT. V lost 6 bases and J lost 4; bases outside the gene matches: 5. The CDR3: CASRTLAAETQYF. CDR3 bases: TGTGCCAGCAGAACCCTAGCGGCAGAGACCCAGTACTTC.

The chain combines TRBV5-1 with TRBJ2-3, with no clear D. This CDR3 is built from 14 residues. V was cut by 4 bases and J by 0 bases, with 9 bases left in between. Germline values: CDR1 SGHRS, CDR2 YFSETQ. CDR3 amino acids: CASSRFISTDTQYF. CDR3 sequence (DNA): TGCGCCAGCAGCCGTTTTATAAGCACAGATACGCAGTATTTT.

V usage is TRBV27 and J usage is TRBJ2-1; weak D call: TRBD2 (5 bases). The CDR3 is made up of 15 amino acids. The V gene's germline CDR1 is MNHEY and CDR2 SMNVEV (reference sequence). With 0 bases removed from V and 0 bases from J, the gap between germline ends came to 6 bases. CDR3 DNA sequence: TGTGCCAGCAGTTTATCGGGGAGCTCCTACAATGAGCAGTTCTTC. It translates to CASSLSGSSYNEQFF.

The V and J genes are TRBV29-1 and TRBJ2-2; the D gene is possibly TRBD2 (5 bases). The CDR3 is made up of 12 amino acids. The V gene's germline CDR1 is SQVTM and CDR2 ANQGSEA. V was pared by 6 bases and J by 5 bases, with 10 bases between. The CDR3 region is CSVARGTGELFF. In DNA form, the CDR3 reads TGCAGCGTCGCCCGGGGTACCGGGGAGCTGTTTTTT.

CDR3 in amino acids: CASSSRTSGRFEQYF. CDR3 sequence (DNA): TGTGCCAGCAGTTCACGGACTAGCGGGAGATTCGAGCAGTACTTC. This sequence joins TRBV6-5 and TRBJ2-7; 13 nucleotides agree with TRBD2. J was trimmed by 6 bases and V by 4 bases; bases with no gene match: 6. CDR3 size: 15 residues. Germline lookup yields CDR1 MNHEY and CDR2 SVGAGI.

J is TRBJ2-4 and V is TRBV18, with 12 nucleotides matching TRBD2. J was trimmed by 1 base and V by 6 bases; bases with no gene match: 10. The germline V gene has CDR1 KGHSH and CDR2 LQKENI. CDR3 size: 18 residues. The CDR3 DNA is TGTGCCAGCTCCTCGGTTCTAGCGGGAGGGCCGGCCAAAAACATTCAGTACTTC. The encoded protein is CASSSVLAGGPAKNIQYF.

This CDR3 reads CASSSSAGGPDEQYF. CDR3 bases: TGTGCCAGCAGCTCCTCGGCGGGAGGGCCGGACGAGCAGTACTTC. The chain has TRBV5-4 and TRBJ2-7; 9 nucleotides agree with TRBD2. CDR1 SGHNT and CDR2 YYREEE come from the germline V gene (reference sequence). The V segment lost 3 bases and the J segment 5 bases; nucleotides outside the gene matches: 9. This CDR3 contains 15 residues.

V is TRBV5-1 and J is TRBJ1-1, with D possibly TRBD1 on 5 matching bases. V was trimmed by 0 bases and J by 1 base, leaving 13 bases between them. CDR1 is SGHRS and CDR2 is YFSETQ in the germline V gene. CDR3 size: 16 residues. Written as DNA, the CDR3 is TGCGCCAGCAGCTTGGCCGCAGGGAAAGGGAACACTGAAGCTTTCTTT. This codes for CASSLAAGKGNTEAFF.

This clone was observed a handful of times. CDR3 nucleotide sequence: TGTGCCAGCAGCCTAATATCCCAGGGGATCGGCTATGGCTACACCTTC. Amino acid sequence: CASSLISQGIGYGYTF. V gene TRBV4-2 combines with J gene TRBJ1-2; D may be TRBD1 (6 bases). The CDR3 sequence is 16 residues long. The germline V and J ends were trimmed by 4 bases and 4 bases, with 19 bases remaining between them. The germline CDR1 and CDR2 sequences are LGHNA and YNFKEQ.

This clone turned up a few times. The chain is built from TRBV4-1 and TRBJ1-6; no firm D call. Germline V gives CDR1 MGHRA, CDR2 YSYEKL. The CDR3 sequence is 14 residues long. Trimming left V 1 base short and J 8 bases short, with 9 bases between. The CDR3 coding sequence is TGCGCCAGCAGCCAAGTCATAGCTGATTCACCCCTCCACTTT. Amino acids: CASSQVIADSPLHF.

This chain joins TRBV19 and TRBJ2-3; weak D call: TRBD2 (5 bases). The CDR3 runs to 13 residues. Between the trimmed V and J ends, which lost 3 bases and 7 bases, there was a span of 11 bases. Germline-derived CDR1 and CDR2 are LNHDA and SQIVND (reference sequence). The chain's CDR3 is CASSIGNRNTQYF. The CDR3 bases are TGTGCCAGTAGTATCGGGAACCGGAATACGCAGTATTTT.

This sequence joins TRBV7-2 and TRBJ1-4; D is ambiguous. V was cut by 1 base and J by 5 bases, with 11 bases left in between. The CDR3 has 15 residues. Germline V gene lookup returns CDR1 SGHTA and CDR2 FQGNSA. CDR3 coding DNA: TGTGCCAGCAGCTTAGACAGCGGCGCAAATGAAAAACTGTTTTTT. Protein product: CASSLDSGANEKLFF.

There are a few counts of this clone. The rearrangement links TRBV7-9 to TRBJ2-1; TRBD2 matches at 7 bases. This CDR3 contains 15 residues. CDR1 and CDR2 from the germline V gene are SEHNR and FQNEAQ (reference sequence). V was pared by 5 bases and J by 7 bases, with 11 bases of the junction left unmatched. CDR3: CASSVVGGSGNEQFF. The CDR3, as DNA: TGTGCCAGCAGCGTAGTTGGCGGGAGTGGGAATGAGCAGTTCTTC.